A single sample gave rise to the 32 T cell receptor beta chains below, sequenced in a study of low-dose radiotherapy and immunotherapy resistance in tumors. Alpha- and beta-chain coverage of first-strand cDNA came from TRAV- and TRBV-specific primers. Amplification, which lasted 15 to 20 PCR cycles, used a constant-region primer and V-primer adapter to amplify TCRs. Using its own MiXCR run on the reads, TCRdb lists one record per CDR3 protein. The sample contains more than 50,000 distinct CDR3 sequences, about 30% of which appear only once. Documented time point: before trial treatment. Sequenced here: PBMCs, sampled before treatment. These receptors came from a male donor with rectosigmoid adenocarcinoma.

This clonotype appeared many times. CDR3 residues: CASSQDSGLASYNEQFF. The DNA for the CDR3 is TGCGCCAGCAGCCAAGATTCGGGCCTAGCGAGCTACAATGAGCAGTTCTTC. The chain combines TRBV4-1 with TRBJ2-1; D perhaps matches TRBD2 (6 bases). V was trimmed by 0 bases and J by 3 bases, leaving 15 bases between them. Germline-derived CDR1 and CDR2 are MGHRA and YSYEKL. CDR3 length: 17 residues.

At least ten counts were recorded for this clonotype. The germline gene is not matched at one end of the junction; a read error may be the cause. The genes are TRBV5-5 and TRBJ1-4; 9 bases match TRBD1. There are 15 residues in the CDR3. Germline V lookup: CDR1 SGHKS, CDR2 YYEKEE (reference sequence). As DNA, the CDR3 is TGCGCCAGCAGCCAGAGGGACAGGGTTTCTGAAAAACTGTTTTTT. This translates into CASSQRDRVSEKLFF.

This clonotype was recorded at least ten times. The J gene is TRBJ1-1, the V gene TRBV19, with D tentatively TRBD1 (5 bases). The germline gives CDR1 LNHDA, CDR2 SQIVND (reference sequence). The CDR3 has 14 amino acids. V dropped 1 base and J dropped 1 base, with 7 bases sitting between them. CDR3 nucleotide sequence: TGTGCCAGTAGTATAGCGGGACCGAACACTGAAGCTTTCTTT. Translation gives CASSIAGPNTEAFF. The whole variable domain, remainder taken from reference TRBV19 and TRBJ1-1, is DGGITQSPKYLFRKEGQNVTLSCEQNLNHDAMYWYRQDPGQGLRLIYYSQIVNDFQKGDIAEGYSVSREKKESFPLTVTSAQKNPTAFYLCASSIAGPNTEAFFGQGTRLTVV.

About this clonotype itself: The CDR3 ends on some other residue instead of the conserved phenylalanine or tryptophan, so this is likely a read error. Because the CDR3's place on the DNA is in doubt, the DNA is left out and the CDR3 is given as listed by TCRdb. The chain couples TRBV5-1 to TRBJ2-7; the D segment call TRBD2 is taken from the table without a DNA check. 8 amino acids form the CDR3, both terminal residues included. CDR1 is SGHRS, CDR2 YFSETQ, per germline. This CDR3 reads CASSLGLA.

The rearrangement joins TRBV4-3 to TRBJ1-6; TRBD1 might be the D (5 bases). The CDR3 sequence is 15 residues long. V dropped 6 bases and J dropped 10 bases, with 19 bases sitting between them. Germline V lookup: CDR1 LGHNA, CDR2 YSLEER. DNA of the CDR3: TGCGCCAGCAGGATATCAGGGTTAACGCTATCACCCCTCCACTTT. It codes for CASRISGLTLSPLHF.

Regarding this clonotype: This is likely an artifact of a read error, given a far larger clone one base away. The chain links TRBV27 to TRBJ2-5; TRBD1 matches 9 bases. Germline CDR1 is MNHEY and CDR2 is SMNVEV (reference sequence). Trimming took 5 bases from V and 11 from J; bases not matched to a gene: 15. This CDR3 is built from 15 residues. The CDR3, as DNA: TGTGCCAGCAGTGACGGACAGGGGCTGTACAATGAGCAGTACTTC. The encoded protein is CASSDGQGLYNEQYF.

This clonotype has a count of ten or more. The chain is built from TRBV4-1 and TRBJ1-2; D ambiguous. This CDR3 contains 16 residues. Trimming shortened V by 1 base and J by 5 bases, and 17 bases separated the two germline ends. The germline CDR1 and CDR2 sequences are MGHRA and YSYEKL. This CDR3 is CASSQVYPPEGYGYTF. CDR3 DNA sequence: TGCGCCAGCAGCCAAGTCTACCCACCTGAGGGTTATGGCTACACCTTC.

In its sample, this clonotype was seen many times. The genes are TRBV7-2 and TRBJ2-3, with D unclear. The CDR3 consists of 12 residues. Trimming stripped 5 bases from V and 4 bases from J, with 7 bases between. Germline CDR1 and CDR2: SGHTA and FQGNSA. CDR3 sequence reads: CASSRPPDTQYF. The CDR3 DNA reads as TGTGCCAGCAGCCGTCCCCCAGATACGCAGTATTTT.

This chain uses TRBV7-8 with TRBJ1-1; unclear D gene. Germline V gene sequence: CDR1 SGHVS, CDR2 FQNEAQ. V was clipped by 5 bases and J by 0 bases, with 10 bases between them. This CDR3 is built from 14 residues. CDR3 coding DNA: TGTGCCAGCAGCGCCGACACGCTGAACACTGAAGCTTTCTTT. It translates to CASSADTLNTEAFF.

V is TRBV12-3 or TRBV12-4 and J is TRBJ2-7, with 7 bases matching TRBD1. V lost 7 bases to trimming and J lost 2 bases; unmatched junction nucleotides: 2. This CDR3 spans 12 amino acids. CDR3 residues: CASKGQTYEQYF. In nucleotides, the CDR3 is TGTGCCAGCAAGGGACAGACCTACGAGCAGTACTTC.

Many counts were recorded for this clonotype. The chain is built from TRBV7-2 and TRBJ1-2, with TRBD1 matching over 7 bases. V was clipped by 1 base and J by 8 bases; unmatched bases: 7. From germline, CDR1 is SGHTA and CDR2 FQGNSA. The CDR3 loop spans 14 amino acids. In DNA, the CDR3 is TGTGCCAGCAGCTTAGACAGGGGATCGGTAGGCTACACCTTC. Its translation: CASSLDRGSVGYTF.

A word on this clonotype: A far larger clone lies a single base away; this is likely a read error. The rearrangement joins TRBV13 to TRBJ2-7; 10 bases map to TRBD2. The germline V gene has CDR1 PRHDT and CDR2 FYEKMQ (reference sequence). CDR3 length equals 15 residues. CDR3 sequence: CVSRQTSGLAYEQYF. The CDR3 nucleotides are TGTGTCAGCAGACAGACTAGCGGGCTCGCCTACGAGCAGTACTTC.

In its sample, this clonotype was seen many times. The CDR3 DNA reads as TGTGCCAGCAGCGACCCCTCCGAGACCCAGTACTTC. As protein: CASSDPSETQYF. This chain connects TRBV6-2 or TRBV6-3 to TRBJ2-5; D call uncertain. Trimming pared 6 bases from V and 5 bases from J, leaving 10 bases between. CDR3 length equals 12 residues. CDR1 is MNHEY and CDR2 is SVGEGT in the germline V gene.

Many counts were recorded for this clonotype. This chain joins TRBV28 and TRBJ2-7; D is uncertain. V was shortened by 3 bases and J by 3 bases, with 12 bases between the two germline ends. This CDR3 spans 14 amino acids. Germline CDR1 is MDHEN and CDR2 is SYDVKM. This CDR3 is CASSFHPTSYEQYF. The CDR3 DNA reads TGTGCCAGCAGTTTTCACCCCACCAGCTACGAGCAGTACTTC.

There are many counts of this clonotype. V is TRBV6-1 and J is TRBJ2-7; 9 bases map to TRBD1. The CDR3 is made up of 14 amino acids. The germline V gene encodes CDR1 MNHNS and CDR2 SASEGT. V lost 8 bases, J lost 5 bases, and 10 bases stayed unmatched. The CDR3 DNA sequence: TGTGCCAGCCCGGGACAGGGAGCCCCCCACGAGCAGTACTTC. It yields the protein CASPGQGAPHEQYF.

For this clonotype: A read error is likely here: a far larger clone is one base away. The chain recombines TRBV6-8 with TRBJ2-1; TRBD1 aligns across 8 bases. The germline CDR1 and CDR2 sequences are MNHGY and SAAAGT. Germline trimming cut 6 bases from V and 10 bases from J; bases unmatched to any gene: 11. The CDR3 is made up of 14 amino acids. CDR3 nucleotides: TGTGCCAGCAGCCGGACAGGGAGCTCCTACGAGCAGTTCTTC. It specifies CASSRTGSSYEQFF.

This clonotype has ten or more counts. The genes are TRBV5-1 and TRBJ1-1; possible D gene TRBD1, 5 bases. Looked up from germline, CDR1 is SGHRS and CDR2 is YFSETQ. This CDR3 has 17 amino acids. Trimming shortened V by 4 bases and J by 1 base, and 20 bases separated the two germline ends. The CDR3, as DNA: TGCGCCAGCAGCCTTGGCGGTGGGGGAGGACGGAACACTGAAGCTTTCTTT. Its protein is CASSLGGGGGRNTEAFF.

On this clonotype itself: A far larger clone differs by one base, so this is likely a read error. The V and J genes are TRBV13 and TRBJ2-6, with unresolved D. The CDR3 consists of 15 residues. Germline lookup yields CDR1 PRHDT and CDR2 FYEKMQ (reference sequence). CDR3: CVSSFSESGANVLTF. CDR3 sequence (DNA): TGTGTCAGCAGCTTTAGTGAGTCTGGGGCCAACGTCCTGACTTTC.

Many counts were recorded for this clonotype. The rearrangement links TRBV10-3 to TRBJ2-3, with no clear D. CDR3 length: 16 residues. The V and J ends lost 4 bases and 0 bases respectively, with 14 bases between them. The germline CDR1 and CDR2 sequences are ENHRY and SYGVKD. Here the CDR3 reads CAISGVYSTSTDTQYF. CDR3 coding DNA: TGTGCCATCAGTGGAGTCTACAGTACTAGCACAGATACGCAGTATTTT.

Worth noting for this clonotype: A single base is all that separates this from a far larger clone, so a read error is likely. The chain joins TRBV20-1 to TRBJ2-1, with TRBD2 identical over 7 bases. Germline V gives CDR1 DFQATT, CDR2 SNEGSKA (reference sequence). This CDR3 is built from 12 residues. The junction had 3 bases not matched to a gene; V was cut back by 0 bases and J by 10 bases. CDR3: CSAREREWEQFF. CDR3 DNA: TGCAGTGCTAGAGAGCGGGAGTGGGAGCAGTTCTTC.

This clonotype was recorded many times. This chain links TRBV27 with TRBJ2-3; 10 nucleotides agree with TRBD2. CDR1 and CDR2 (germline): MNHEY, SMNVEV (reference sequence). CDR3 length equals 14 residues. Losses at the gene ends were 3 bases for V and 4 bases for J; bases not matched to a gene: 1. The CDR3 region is CASSFLAGADTQYF. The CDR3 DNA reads TGTGCCAGCAGTTTCCTAGCGGGGGCAGATACGCAGTATTTT.

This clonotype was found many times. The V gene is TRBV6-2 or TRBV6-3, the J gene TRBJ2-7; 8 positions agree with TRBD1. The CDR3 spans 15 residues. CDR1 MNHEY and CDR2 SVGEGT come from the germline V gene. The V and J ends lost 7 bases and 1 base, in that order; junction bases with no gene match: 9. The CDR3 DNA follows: TGTGCCAGCACCCCCGGACAGGGACGGTCCTACGAGCAGTACTTC. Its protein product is CASTPGQGRSYEQYF.

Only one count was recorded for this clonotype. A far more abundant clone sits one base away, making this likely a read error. In DNA form, the CDR3 reads TGTGCCAGCAGTTACAGGGCTGCGTGGAGGAGCTCCTACAATGAGCAGTTCTTC. Its translation: CASSYRAAWRSSYNEQFF. This chain links TRBV4-2 with TRBJ2-1; tentatively, D is TRBD1 (6 bases). Germline V lookup: CDR1 LGHNA, CDR2 YNFKEQ. This CDR3 spans 18 amino acids. V gave up 6 bases and J gave up 0 bases, with 21 bases separating them.

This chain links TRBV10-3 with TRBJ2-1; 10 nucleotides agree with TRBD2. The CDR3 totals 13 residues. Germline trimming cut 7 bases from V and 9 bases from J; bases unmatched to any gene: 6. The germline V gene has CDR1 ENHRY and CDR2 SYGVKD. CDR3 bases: TGTGCCATCACGCAGCGGGAGGGCGCTGAGCAGTTCTTC. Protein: CAITQREGAEQFF.

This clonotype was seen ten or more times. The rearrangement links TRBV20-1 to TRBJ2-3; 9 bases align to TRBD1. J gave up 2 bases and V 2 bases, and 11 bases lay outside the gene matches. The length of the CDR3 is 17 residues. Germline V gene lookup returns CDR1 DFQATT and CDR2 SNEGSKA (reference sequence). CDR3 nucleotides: TGCAGTGCTAGACGCAGGACAGGGGCCTTCCCCACAGATACGCAGTATTTT. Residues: CSARRRTGAFPTDTQYF.

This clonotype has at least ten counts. CDR3 DNA: TGCAGTGCTAGGGCAACTTCAGGGCAAGAGACCCAGTACTTC. Translating it yields CSARATSGQETQYF. The chain combines TRBV20-1 with TRBJ2-5, with D tentatively TRBD1 (5 bases). V lost 3 bases, J lost 2 bases, and 13 bases lay in between. Germline CDR1 DFQATT, CDR2 SNEGSKA (reference sequence). The CDR3 consists of 14 residues.

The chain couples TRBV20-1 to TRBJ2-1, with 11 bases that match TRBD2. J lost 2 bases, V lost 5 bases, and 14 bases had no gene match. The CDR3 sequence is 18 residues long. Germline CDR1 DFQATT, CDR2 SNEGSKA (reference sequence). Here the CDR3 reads CSAAHGGSGGVAYNEQFF. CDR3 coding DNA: TGCAGTGCTGCCCATGGAGGTAGCGGGGGGGTGGCCTACAATGAGCAGTTCTTC.

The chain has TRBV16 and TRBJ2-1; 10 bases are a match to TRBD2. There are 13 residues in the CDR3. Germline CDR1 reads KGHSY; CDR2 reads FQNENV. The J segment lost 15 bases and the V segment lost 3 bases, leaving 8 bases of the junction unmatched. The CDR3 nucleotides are TGTGCCAGCAGCCAGGCCAGCGGGAGGGCCCCGTTCTTC. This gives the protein CASSQASGRAPFF.

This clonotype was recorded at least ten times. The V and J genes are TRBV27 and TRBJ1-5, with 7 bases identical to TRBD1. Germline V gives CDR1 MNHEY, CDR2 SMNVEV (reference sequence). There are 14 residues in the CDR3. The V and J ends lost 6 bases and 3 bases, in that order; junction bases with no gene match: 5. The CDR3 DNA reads TGTGCCAGCAGAGTGACAGGGATCAATCAGCCCCAGCATTTT. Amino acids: CASRVTGINQPQHF.

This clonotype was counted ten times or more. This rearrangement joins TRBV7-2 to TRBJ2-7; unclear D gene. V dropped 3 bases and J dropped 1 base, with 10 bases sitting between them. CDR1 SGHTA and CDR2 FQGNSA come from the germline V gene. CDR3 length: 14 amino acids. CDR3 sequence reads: CASSFSDGSYEQYF. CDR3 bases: TGTGCCAGCAGCTTTTCGGACGGGTCCTACGAGCAGTACTTC.

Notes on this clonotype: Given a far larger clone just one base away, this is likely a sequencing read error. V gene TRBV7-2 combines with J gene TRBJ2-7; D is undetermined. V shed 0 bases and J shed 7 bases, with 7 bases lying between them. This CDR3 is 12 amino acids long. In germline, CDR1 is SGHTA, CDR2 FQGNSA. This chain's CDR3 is CASSLATGEQYF. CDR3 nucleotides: TGTGCCAGCAGCTTAGCCACGGGTGAGCAGTACTTC.

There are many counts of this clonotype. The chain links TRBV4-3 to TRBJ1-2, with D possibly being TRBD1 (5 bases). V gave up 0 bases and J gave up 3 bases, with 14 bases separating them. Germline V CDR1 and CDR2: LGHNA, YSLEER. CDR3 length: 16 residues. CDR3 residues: CASSQDWGRADYGYTF. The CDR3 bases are TGCGCCAGCAGCCAAGATTGGGGCAGGGCCGACTATGGCTACACCTTC.